The present T cell receptor (beta chain) was sequenced within a study of graft-versus-host responses after intestinal transplantation. For the study at large: Every one of the recipients received anti-thymocyte globulin induction and afterwards took tacrolimus and steroids for about 3 years.

The data were produced by immunoSEQ multiplex PCR, yet TCRdb's version contains in-frame clones alone and is incomplete. There are 55,000 to 80,000 clones in the sample; roughly 90% occur only once, and roughly 1.6% lies in the top ten. Study results and caveats: Early post-transplant HvG declines tracked with peak circulating GvH clone levels.

Comments on this clone: Its antigen is undetermined.

Sequenced material: unstimulated CD8+ T cells sorted from spleen or lymph node cells, taken before transplant. The origin of this receptor is a human donor who was the organ donor for an intestinal transplant.

CDR3 DNA: TGTGCCAGTAGTATGGGGGCTAGGTCTTACGGGGAGCTGTTTTTT. Amino acid sequence: CASSMGARSYGELFF. The rearrangement links TRBV19 to TRBJ2-2; maybe TRBD1 (6 bases). Germline lookup yields CDR1 LNHDA and CDR2 SQIVND (reference sequence). The CDR3 has 15 amino acids. V lost 3 bases and J 7 bases, leaving 15 bases between the germline ends.